This entry concerns a single T cell receptor beta chain. Antigen unknown. The sample comes from a study of cytomegalovirus exposure and HLA in healthy donors. The PCR ran on 60 Vbeta and 13 Jbeta primers. TCRdb's table, derived via immunoSEQ multiplex PCR, lists solely in-frame clones and lacks some. The sample holds 200,000 to 250,000 clones, about three quarters seen once. The CDR3 loop spans 17 amino acids. Per germline, CDR1 MNHEY and CDR2 SMNVEV (reference sequence). The V end lost 7 bases, the J end lost 16 bases, and 35 bases lay between the germline ends. Samples came from healthy bone marrow donors. General study results and limits: Upon later analysis, TCR association rates were observed to vary by HLA locus, being highest for DRB1 and lowest for HLA-C. It was reportedly the case that the classifier diagnosed cytomegalovirus status with high specificity and sensitivity. CMV serostatus stood as the only immune exposure information on hand.

This rearrangement joins TRBV27 to TRBJ1-5; the D gene is possibly TRBD1 (6 bases). Sequences were obtained from PBMCs. The clonotype comes from a boy between 5 and 17 years old in good health and CMV-seronegative. DNA for the CDR3: TGTGCCAGCACCATCTCAGCCGGCCCCGACAGGTTTTCCCCCGGACATTTT. This codes for CASTISAGPDRFSPGHF.